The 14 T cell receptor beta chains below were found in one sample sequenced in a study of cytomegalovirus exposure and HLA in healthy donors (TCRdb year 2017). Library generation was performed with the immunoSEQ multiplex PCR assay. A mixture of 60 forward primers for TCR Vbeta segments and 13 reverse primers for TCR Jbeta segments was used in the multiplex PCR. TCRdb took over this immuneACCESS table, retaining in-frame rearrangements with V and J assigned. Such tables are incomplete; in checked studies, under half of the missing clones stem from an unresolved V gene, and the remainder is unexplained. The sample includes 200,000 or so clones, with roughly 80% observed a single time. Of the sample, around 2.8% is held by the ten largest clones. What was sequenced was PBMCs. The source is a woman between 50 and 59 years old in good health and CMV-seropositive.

CDR3 DNA sequence: TGCGCCAGCAGGTCCGACGGGGGCTCCTACAATGAGCAGTTCTTC. The encoded protein is CASRSDGGSYNEQFF. This chain connects TRBV5-1 to TRBJ2-1, with a possible D match to TRBD2 (6 bases). The CDR3 is made up of 15 amino acids. Germline loops: CDR1 SGHRS, CDR2 YFSETQ. Trimming shortened V by 5 bases and J by 0 bases, and 12 bases separated the two germline ends. The whole variable domain, filled in from reference TRBV5-1 and TRBJ2-1, reads KAGVTQTPRYLIKTRGQQVTLSCSPISGHRSVSWYQQTPGQGLQFLFEYFSETQRNKGNFPGRFSGRQFSNSRSEMNVSTLELGDSALYLCASRSDGGSYNEQFFGPGTRLTVL.

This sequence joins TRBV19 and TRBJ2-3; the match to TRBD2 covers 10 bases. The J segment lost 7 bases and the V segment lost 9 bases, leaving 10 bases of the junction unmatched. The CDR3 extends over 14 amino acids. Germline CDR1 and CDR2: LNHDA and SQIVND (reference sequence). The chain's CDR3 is CASRPSGGGHTQYF. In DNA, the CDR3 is TGTGCCAGCCGACCTAGCGGGGGAGGACATACGCAGTATTTT.

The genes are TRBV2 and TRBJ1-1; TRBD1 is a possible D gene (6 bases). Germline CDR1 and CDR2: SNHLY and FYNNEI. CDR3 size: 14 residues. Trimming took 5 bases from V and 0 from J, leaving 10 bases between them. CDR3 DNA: TGTGCCAGCAGTAGGACAGTTATGAACACTGAAGCTTTCTTT. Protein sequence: CASSRTVMNTEAFF.

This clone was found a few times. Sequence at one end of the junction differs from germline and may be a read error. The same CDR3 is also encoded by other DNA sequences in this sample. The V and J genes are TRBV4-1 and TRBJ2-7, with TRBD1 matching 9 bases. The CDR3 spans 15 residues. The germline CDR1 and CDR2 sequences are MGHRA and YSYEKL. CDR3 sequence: CASSQGQGYSYEQYF. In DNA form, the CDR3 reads TGTGCCAGCAGCCAGGGACAGGGATACTCCTACGAGCAGTACTTC.

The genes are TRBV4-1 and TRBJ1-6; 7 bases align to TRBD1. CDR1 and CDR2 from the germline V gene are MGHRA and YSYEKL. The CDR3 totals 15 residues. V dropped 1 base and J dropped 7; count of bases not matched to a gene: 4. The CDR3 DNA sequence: TGCGCCAGCAGCCAAGCCGGGACAGTAAATTCACCCCTCCACTTT. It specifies CASSQAGTVNSPLHF.

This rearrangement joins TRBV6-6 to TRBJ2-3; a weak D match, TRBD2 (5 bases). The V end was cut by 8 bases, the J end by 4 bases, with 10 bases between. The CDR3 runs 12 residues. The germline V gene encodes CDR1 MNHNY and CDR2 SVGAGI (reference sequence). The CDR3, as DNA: TGTGCCAGCCGGCGGGCGTCAGATACGCAGTATTTT. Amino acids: CASRRASDTQYF.

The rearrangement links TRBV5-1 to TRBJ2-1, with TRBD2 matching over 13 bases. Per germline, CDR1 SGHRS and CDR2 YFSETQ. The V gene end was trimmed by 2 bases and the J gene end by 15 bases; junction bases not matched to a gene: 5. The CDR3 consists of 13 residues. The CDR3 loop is CASSFGLAGDTFF. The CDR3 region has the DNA TGCGCCAGCAGCTTCGGACTAGCGGGGGATACGTTCTTC.

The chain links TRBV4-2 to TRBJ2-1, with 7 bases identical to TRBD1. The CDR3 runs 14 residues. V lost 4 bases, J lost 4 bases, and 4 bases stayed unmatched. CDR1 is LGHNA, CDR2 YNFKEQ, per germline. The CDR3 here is CASSPGQVYNEQFF. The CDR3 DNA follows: TGTGCCAGCAGCCCAGGACAGGTTTACAATGAGCAGTTCTTC.

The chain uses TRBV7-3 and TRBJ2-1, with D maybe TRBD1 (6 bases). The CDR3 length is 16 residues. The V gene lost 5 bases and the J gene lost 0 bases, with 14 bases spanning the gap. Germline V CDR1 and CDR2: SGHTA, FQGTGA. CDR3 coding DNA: TGTGCCAGCAGCGCCACTAGACAGGCCTCCTACAATGAGCAGTTCTTC. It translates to CASSATRQASYNEQFF.

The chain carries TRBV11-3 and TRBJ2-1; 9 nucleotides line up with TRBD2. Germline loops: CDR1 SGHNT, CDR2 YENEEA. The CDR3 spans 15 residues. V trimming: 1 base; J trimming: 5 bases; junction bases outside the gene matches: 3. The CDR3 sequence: CASSLASGENNEQFF. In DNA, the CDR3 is TGTGCCAGCAGCTTAGCTAGCGGGGAAAACAATGAGCAGTTCTTC.

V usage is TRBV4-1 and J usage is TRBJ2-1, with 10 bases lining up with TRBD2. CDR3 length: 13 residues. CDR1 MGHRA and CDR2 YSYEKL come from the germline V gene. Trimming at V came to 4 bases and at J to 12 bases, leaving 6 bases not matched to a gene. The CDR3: CASSPLAGRGQFF. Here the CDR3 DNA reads TGCGCCAGCAGCCCACTAGCGGGGCGAGGGCAGTTCTTC.

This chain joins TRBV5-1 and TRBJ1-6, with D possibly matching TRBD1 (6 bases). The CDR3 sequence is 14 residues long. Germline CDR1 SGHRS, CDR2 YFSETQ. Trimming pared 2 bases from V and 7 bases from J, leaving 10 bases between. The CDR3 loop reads CASSLQGDNSPLHF. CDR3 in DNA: TGCGCCAGCAGCTTACAGGGTGACAATTCACCCCTCCACTTT.

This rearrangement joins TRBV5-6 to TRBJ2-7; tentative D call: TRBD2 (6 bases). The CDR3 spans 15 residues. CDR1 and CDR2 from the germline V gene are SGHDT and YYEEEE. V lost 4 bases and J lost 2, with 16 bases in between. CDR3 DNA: TGTGCCAGCAGCCCCGGGACTGAATACACCTACGAGCAGTACTTC. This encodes CASSPGTEYTYEQYF.

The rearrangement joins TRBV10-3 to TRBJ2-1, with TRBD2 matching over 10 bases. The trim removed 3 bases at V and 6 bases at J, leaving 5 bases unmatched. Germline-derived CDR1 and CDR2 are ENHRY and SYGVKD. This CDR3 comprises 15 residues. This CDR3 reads CAISESGGAANEQFF. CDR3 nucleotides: TGTGCCATCAGTGAAAGCGGGGGGGCCGCCAATGAGCAGTTCTTC.